This T cell receptor (beta chain) comes out of a study of blood T cells in healthy people across ages. A second roughly 6 to 11 cycle PCR used barcoded and J-beta primers. Each sample provided no less than 2.5 million CDR3-containing paired-end reads. One entry per CDR3 protein, called by TCRdb with MiXCR from the 5' RACE reads. The sample consists of 550,000 to 600,000 distinct CDR3 sequences, roughly 48% of them appearing once. V lost 5 bases to trimming and J lost 4 bases, with 11 bases between them. This CDR3 has 14 amino acids. Germline CDR1 reads SEHNR; CDR2 reads FQNEAQ (reference sequence). The chain has TRBV7-9 and TRBJ2-2; possible D gene TRBD2, 6 bases. The sequenced sample was blood. The TCR originated in a man older than 75 in good health. CDR3 sequence: CASSRSGGTGELFF. Here the CDR3 DNA reads TGTGCCAGCAGCCGGTCCGGGGGCACCGGGGAGCTGTTTTTT.